A selection of T cell receptor beta chains follows, all from one sample in a study of shared clonotypes between healthy human individuals. TCRdb's table, derived via immunoSEQ multiplex PCR, lists solely in-frame clones and lacks some. The sample records just over 2,000,000 clones, roughly 96% being singletons. Material: naive CD4+ T cells sorted from blood. All receptors derive from a man aged 18 to 30 in good health. The CDR3 runs from the conserved cysteine through the conserved F or W. A D gene is named only where the DNA matches it firmly. Only part of the rows carry a size: once, few, many, or a class if the clone is expanded.

V gene: TRBV7-9
D gene: TRBD1
clone size: .
J gene: TRBJ1-5
CDR3 protein: CASSLEGRGPEYSNQPQHF
CDR3 DNA: TGTGCCAGCAGCTTAGAGGGCAGGGGGCCCGAATATAGCAATCAGCCCCAGCATTTT

V gene: TRBV6-6
D gene: TRBD1
clone size: .
J gene: TRBJ2-2
CDR3 protein: CASSYNRGGSGELFF
CDR3 DNA: TGTGCCAGCAGTTACAACAGGGGTGGTAGCGGGGAGCTGTTTTTT

V gene: TRBV11-2
D gene: .
clone size: .
J gene: TRBJ2-1
CDR3 protein: CASNGGGLEQFF
CDR3 DNA: TGTGCCAGCAATGGAGGGGGCCTTGAGCAGTTCTTC

V gene: TRBV28
D gene: .
clone size: .
J gene: TRBJ2-7
CDR3 protein: CASRTASSYEQYF
CDR3 DNA: TGTGCCAGTCGTACAGCGAGCTCCTACGAGCAGTACTTC

V gene: TRBV4-3
D gene: TRBD1
clone size: .
J gene: TRBJ2-3
CDR3 protein: CASNRGTDTDTQYF
CDR3 DNA: TGCGCCAGCAATAGAGGGACAGACACAGATACGCAGTATTTT

V gene: TRBV30
D gene: .
clone size: .
J gene: TRBJ1-4
CDR3 protein: CAWRLGRSTNEKLFF
CDR3 DNA: TGTGCCTGGAGACTAGGGAGATCAACTAATGAAAAACTGTTTTTT

V gene: TRBV7-9
D gene: .
clone size: .
J gene: TRBJ2-7
CDR3 protein: CASSNPIGESYF
CDR3 DNA: TGTGCCAGCAGCAACCCGATCGGCGAGTCGTACTTC

V gene: TRBV5-4
D gene: .
clone size: .
J gene: TRBJ1-6
CDR3 protein: CASSEPFGASPLHF
CDR3 DNA: TGTGCCAGCAGCGAGCCTTTTGGGGCATCACCCCTCCACTTT

V gene: TRBV27
D gene: .
clone size: .
J gene: TRBJ2-1
CDR3 protein: CASSLRGSYNEQFF
CDR3 DNA: TGTGCCAGCAGCCTTCGGGGGTCCTACAATGAGCAGTTCTTC

V gene: TRBV6-5
D gene: .
clone size: once
J gene: TRBJ2-1
CDR3 protein: CASRTSDEQFF
CDR3 DNA: TGTGCCAGCAGAACATCCGATGAGCAGTTCTTC

V gene: TRBV5-1
D gene: .
clone size: .
J gene: TRBJ1-4
CDR3 protein: CASRFGFLAQGRGEGLFF
CDR3 DNA: TGCGCCAGCAGGTTCGGGTTCTTGGCACAGGGCCGGGGAGAGGGACTGTTTTTT

V gene: TRBV6-1
D gene: .
clone size: .
J gene: TRBJ2-7
CDR3 protein: CASSAYRGGVYEQYF
CDR3 DNA: TGTGCCAGCAGTGCCTACAGGGGGGGTGTCTACGAGCAGTACTTC

V gene: TRBV5-1
D gene: TRBD1
clone size: .
J gene: TRBJ1-1
CDR3 protein: CASSGAGTGSTEAFF
CDR3 DNA: TGCGCCAGCAGCGGCGCCGGGACAGGAAGCACTGAAGCTTTCTTT

V gene: TRBV10-1
D gene: .
clone size: .
J gene: TRBJ2-1
CDR3 protein: CARQESDEQFF
CDR3 DNA: TGCGCCAGACAAGAGAGTGATGAGCAGTTCTTC

V gene: TRBV18
D gene: .
clone size: .
J gene: TRBJ1-4
CDR3 protein: CASSPQLRGTNEKLFF
CDR3 DNA: TGTGCCAGCTCACCTCAACTGCGGGGAACTAATGAAAAACTGTTTTTT

V gene: TRBV6-1
D gene: .
clone size: .
J gene: TRBJ2-2
CDR3 protein: CASSEARIGELFF
CDR3 DNA: TGTGCCAGCAGTGAAGCAAGGATCGGGGAGCTGTTTTTT

V gene: TRBV28
D gene: TRBD2
clone size: .
J gene: TRBJ2-6
CDR3 protein: CASTLGGSGANVLTF
CDR3 DNA: TGTGCCAGCACCCTCGGGGGGTCTGGGGCCAACGTCCTGACTTTC

V gene: TRBV6-5
D gene: .
clone size: .
J gene: TRBJ2-1
CDR3 protein: CASSYGGHSSYNEQFF
CDR3 DNA: TGTGCCAGCAGTTACGGAGGCCACAGCTCCTACAATGAGCAGTTCTTC

V gene: TRBV19
D gene: .
clone size: .
J gene: TRBJ1-5
CDR3 protein: CASSMGQGVQPQHF
CDR3 DNA: TGTGCCAGTAGTATGGGACAAGGGGTTCAGCCCCAGCATTTT

V gene: TRBV30
D gene: .
clone size: .
J gene: TRBJ2-1
CDR3 protein: CAWSALDNHNEQFF
CDR3 DNA: TGTGCCTGGAGTGCCCTGGACAATCACAATGAGCAGTTCTTC

V gene: TRBV4-1
D gene: .
clone size: .
J gene: TRBJ1-2
CDR3 protein: CASSHGDGRKLYGYTF
CDR3 DNA: TGCGCCAGCAGCCACGGAGATGGACGGAAGCTCTATGGCTACACCTTC

V gene: TRBV15
D gene: .
clone size: .
J gene: TRBJ2-1
CDR3 protein: CATSRALQGYNEQFF
CDR3 DNA: TGTGCCACCAGCAGAGCCCTACAGGGATACAATGAGCAGTTCTTC

V gene: TRBV7-2
D gene: .
clone size: .
J gene: TRBJ2-1
CDR3 protein: CASSLSQVHNEQFF
CDR3 DNA: TGTGCCAGCAGCTTATCTCAGGTTCACAATGAGCAGTTCTTC

V gene: TRBV5-6
D gene: TRBD2
clone size: .
J gene: TRBJ2-2
CDR3 protein: CASSASGGTGELFF
CDR3 DNA: TGTGCCAGCAGCGCTAGCGGGGGGACCGGGGAGCTGTTTTTT